This T cell receptor (beta chain) was captured in a study of blood T cell repertoires in COVID-19. About the study: The samples span acute and convalescent COVID-19 from the United States, Italy and Spain.

Unmatched junction bases numbered 16, after V lost 5 bases and J lost 3 bases. Germline assignment: CDR1 SEHNR and CDR2 FQNEAQ (reference sequence). CDR3 length: 18 residues. Original processing methods: Estimates of nucleated cell counts were drawn from the amplification of reference gene primers. Sequencing used immunoSEQ multiplex PCR; TCRdb keeps in-frame clones, though not all of them. V, J and clone size were drawn from that table, and D and trimming were deduced from the DNA. The repertoire holds 250,000 or so clones, with approximately 83% as singletons. Living in roughly 23 US areas, the participants were between 18 and 89 years of age. Participant-reported clinical history was the basis for cohort assignment.

The sample comprised PBMCs or T cells enriched from blood (not recorded which). The clonotype originates from a man between 45 and 60 years old who had recovered from COVID-19. The V gene is TRBV7-9, the J gene TRBJ2-3; 8 nucleotides match TRBD1. This chain's CDR3 is CASSPPPSETGGTDTQYF. DNA of the CDR3: TGTGCCAGCAGCCCACCCCCTTCAGAAACAGGGGGGACAGATACGCAGTATTTT.